These T cell receptor beta chains were read from a single sample in a study of blood T cell repertoires in COVID-19. Assay used: immunoSEQ multiplex PCR; TCRdb lists only in-frame clones, some missing. The data show about 230,000 clones, with less than 85% seen just once and approximately 2.5% held by the top ten. The specimen sequenced was peripheral blood. The receptors were sampled from a woman in her 70s with active or convalescent COVID-19. Both conserved end residues are trimmed from each CDR3. The D gene is left open where the match is weak.

TRBJ1-2 12 TRBV6-2/TRBV6-3 NA ASSYRLGARGYT
TRBJ2-2 14 TRBV9 TRBD2 ASSVLSGMGPGELF
TRBJ2-3 13 TRBV6-5 NA ASSGSGVPTDTQY
TRBJ2-5 13 TRBV5-1 TRBD2 ASSLAGTSQETQY
TRBJ1-3 12 TRBV18 TRBD1 ASSPGQARNTIY
TRBJ1-6 14 TRBV15 NA ATSRDQLESNSPLH
TRBJ2-5 11 TRBV19 TRBD1 ASSPDRDGTQY
TRBJ2-7 13 TRBV10-3 NA AISESTGRVGEQY
TRBJ2-7 16 TRBV4-3 TRBD2 ASSQEGLAGGRAYEQY
TRBJ2-3 13 TRBV10-3 TRBD2 AIRLGVAGTDTQY
TRBJ2-1 13 TRBV7-8 NA ASSLGLPVGHEQF
TRBJ1-1 14 TRBV6-4 NA ASSYAPGGVNTEAF
TRBJ2-6 15 TRBV5-4 NA AGGKSLYGSGANVLT
TRBJ2-3 17 TRBV3-1/TRBV3-2 TRBD2 ASSQDPVGLAGGRDTQY
TRBJ2-2 13 TRBV6-1 TRBD1 ASREGQGYFGELF
TRBJ2-2 14 TRBV5-1 TRBD2 ASTRLAGEQAGELF
TRBJ2-7 12 TRBV5-1 NA ASSPLAPPYEQY
TRBJ2-3 13 TRBV18 TRBD1 ASSPLDRGLGTQY
TRBJ1-1 11 TRBV11-3 NA ASSYAEGTEAF
TRBJ2-1 12 TRBV29-1 NA SVVATGSYNEQF
TRBJ1-3 14 TRBV18 NA ASSPETGFSGNTIY
TRBJ2-5 11 TRBV2 TRBD2 AFLAGGQETQY
TRBJ2-2 13 TRBV30 TRBD2 AWPSGGAVNGELF
TRBJ1-3 14 TRBV19 NA ASSITGPVSGNTIY
TRBJ1-1 15 TRBV24-1 TRBD1 ATSDRKRQGRDTEAF
TRBJ1-1 11 TRBV12-3/TRBV12-4 NA ASSSTGNTEAF
TRBJ1-1 11 TRBV7-2 NA ASSFAESTEAF
TRBJ2-1 12 TRBV28 TRBD2 ASSLASGRGEQF
TRBJ1-1 13 TRBV28 TRBD1 ASSPNRGMNTEAF
TRBJ2-3 12 TRBV3-1/TRBV3-2 NA ASSRSISTDTQY
TRBJ2-3 17 TRBV11-2 TRBD2 ASNAGLAGPWISTDTQY
TRBJ1-5 14 TRBV21-1 NA ASSKTNRGSNQPQH
TRBJ2-2 12 TRBV2 TRBD2 ASTREGNTGELF
TRBJ1-5 11 TRBV6-5 NA ASTDSLNQPQH
TRBJ2-4 13 TRBV3-1/TRBV3-2 NA ASSQDVGHWQSQY
TRBJ1-2 11 TRBV12-3/TRBV12-4 TRBD1 ASSPGQGYGYT
TRBJ2-7 15 TRBV4-3 NA ASSQDRGGDRFYEQY
TRBJ1-3 12 TRBV5-1 TRBD1 ASSSGTAGNTIY
TRBJ1-5 12 TRBV6-5 TRBD1 ASRDRGTSQPQH
TRBJ1-6 13 TRBV18 NA ASSPGEAYNSPLH
TRBJ1-2 12 TRBV5-5 TRBD1 ASSLGQDYYGYT
TRBJ1-1 14 TRBV4-2 NA ASSQGVDKKNTEAF
TRBJ2-7 14 TRBV11-2 TRBD2 ASSLWPSGGSYEQY
TRBJ2-7 14 TRBV4-1 TRBD2 ASSQRASGPTYEQY
TRBJ2-5 14 TRBV7-9 TRBD1 ASSLGWQGAWETQY
TRBJ2-7 14 TRBV5-1 TRBD1 ASSSLPRDRGNEQY
TRBJ1-5 16 TRBV6-2/TRBV6-3 TRBD1 ASSYLPGQLNSNQPQH
TRBJ1-6 13 TRBV30 TRBD1 AWGPGTGFNSPLH
TRBJ1-6 12 TRBV6-5 NA ASMRSSYNSPLH
TRBJ1-3 14 TRBV18 NA ASSPTVFRPGNTIY